This T cell receptor (beta chain) was identified in a study of shared clonotypes between healthy human individuals (dated by TCRdb to about 2020). As for the study more broadly: The cohort comprised a couple of women and three men aged 18 to 49 years. Different laboratories and diverse techniques were used to prepare libraries and sequence TCR repertoires, to increase sequencing depth and limit assay-specific biases. Blood TCR repertoires of roughly five healthy adults were deeply sequenced to estimate repertoire size and the extent of clonotype sharing between individuals. For each donor, three plates each were used for CD4 naive and CD4 memory, two plates were used for CD8 naive, and one plate was used for CD8 memory. Per donor, leukapheresis produced somewhere between about 0.94 and 9 billion PBMCs. The research as a whole found: Even with the large sequencing depth, rarefaction of the sorted-subset datasets indicated that sequencing was incomplete. Sampling was limited to blood, and TCR repertoires in tissue likely differ from TCR repertoires in blood. Naive subsets generally had larger estimated clonotype richness than memory subsets. Higher generation probabilities were observed for clonotypes shared by all four sorted-subset donors than for non-shared clonotypes. Because the study included only a small number of donors, the genetic and exposure-history diversity represented was limited. Sharing across several donors was observed for about 5% of naive CD4, about 3.2% of naive CD8, about 2.3% of memory CD4, and roughly 0.4% of memory CD8 clonotypes. Pairwise subsampling led to the expectation that sequencing depth would affect the degree of clonotype sharing among donors.

The CDR1 and CDR2 encoded by the germline V gene are MGHRA and YSYEKL. V is cut by 0 bases and J by 8 bases, and the space between the germline ends is 19 bases. Measured from the cysteine to the phenylalanine, the CDR3 is 17 residues long. Only the CDR3 DNA is retained, 51 bases long and in frame from the first base. Healthy HIV-negative adults with no recently reported acute infections or vaccinations were included as donors. All donors were Caucasian adults living in Nashville, Tennessee, USA. CD4+ T cells were enriched by magnetic negative selection, after which naive cells were positively selected on CD45RA and the negative fraction was taken as the memory subset. Blood was collected by leukapheresis, and PBMCs were isolated by Ficoll-Histopaque density gradient centrifugation and then cryopreserved in liquid nitrogen vapor phase. Analytical flow cytometry was used to check the purity and quantity of every magnetically sorted T cell population. Genomic DNA was isolated from every sorted fraction and measured by UV absorbance on a Nanodrop 2000c.

Concerning this clone itself: There is no known antigen for this receptor. Base qualities are missing; no much larger clone stands one base away.

Using the deep immunoSEQ assay, TCR CDR3 regions were amplified from genomic DNA by multiplex PCR. Extracted genomic DNA from each cell subset was spread evenly across all wells of several immunoSEQ 96-well plates, with each plate serving as a replicate. For sorted subsets, around 200 ng genomic DNA, equal to about 30,000 T cell genomes, was loaded into each replicate PCR. Purified libraries were measured with a Qubit 3.0 fluorometer, size-checked on a Bioanalyzer 2100, and measured again with the KAPA Library Quantification kit. A separate single-read 150-cycle Illumina NextSeq 550 flow cell was used to sequence each immunoSEQ 96-well plate. Turning to the authors' computational methods: Because only junctional sequences without quality scores were contained in the immunoSEQ output, filtering matching that applied to full-length reads could not be performed. Sequences were annotated with PyIR, a Python wrapper for IgBLAST v1.9, and V/J genes and CDR3 were assigned using IMGT germline references. Reads with weak V/J assignments (E-value above 1e-6), missing CDR3, stop codons, out-of-frame junctions, or ambiguous translated residues were removed. V3J clonotypes were defined as sequences sharing an identical inferred V gene, J gene, and CDR3 amino acid sequence. Percentage overlap between repertoires was calculated by dividing the number of shared unique clonotypes by the size of the smaller repertoire. Three approaches were used to assess repertoire richness: RTK rarefaction, the Chao1 estimator, and Recon v2.1 estimates of unobserved clonotypes. Generation probabilities were computed with OLGA for all TCRbeta clonotypes obtained by the gDNA method from several donors. The table comes from immuneACCESS by way of TCRdb, which keeps in-frame sequences with V and J called. Part of the clones is missing from these tables; in studies checked, under half for an unresolved V gene and the rest for unknown reasons. V and J calls and clone size are those listed in that table; D and trimming were worked out from the DNA. The sample table lists over a million clones, about 96% of them with a count of one. The biggest ten clones account for roughly 1.1% of the sample.

The origin of this receptor is a man younger than 45 in good health. The sequenced sample was naive CD4+ T cells sorted from blood. The sample's cell subset or site, from its label and the paper: CD45RA+ positively selected. This chain joins TRBV4-1 to TRBJ1-4; the D gene cannot be named for sure. The nucleotide sequence reads TGCGCCAGCAGCCAAGATCCCCGGGCCTCCGATATAGAAAAACTGTTTTTT. It codes for CASSQDPRASDIEKLFF.